This TCR beta chain was identified during a study of T cells after yellow fever vaccination. Study results and limitations: It was the secondary response that reached its peak faster, day 5 versus 15, but it was weaker.

The junction had 7 bases not matched to a gene; V was cut back by 7 bases and J by 6 bases. The CDR3 spans 14 residues. Germline assignment: CDR1 SGHDT and CDR2 YYEEEE. This clonotype was recorded a few times. Its antigen is unknown. Universal primer sites and UMIs were introduced during 5'RACE template-switching synthesis of TCR cDNA. Each CDR3 protein gets one entry after TCRdb re-called the 5' RACE reads with MiXCR. This sample yields 600,000 to 750,000 distinct CDR3 sequences, of which roughly 12% are seen a single time; 15% belongs to the top ten. The source material was PBMCs, sampled on the day of the yellow fever booster vaccination. The sequence was collected from a young man who received the YFV17D yellow fever vaccine. J is TRBJ2-1 and V is TRBV5-6; 10 nucleotides line up with TRBD2. DNA for the CDR3: TGTGCCAGCGGACTAGCGGCCGGCCGCAATGAGCAGTTCTTC. Protein: CASGLAAGRNEQFF.